The 17 T cell receptor beta chains presented below share a single source sample, sequenced in a study of blood T cell repertoires in COVID-19. Measured with immunoSEQ multiplex PCR; TCRdb has only the in-frame clones, and not every one. Among around 270,000 clones, 88% were seen once, and the ten largest hold about 4.1%. Sequencing was carried out using peripheral blood. The origin of the receptors is a man in his fifties or sixties who had recovered from COVID-19.

This chain joins TRBV27 and TRBJ2-4; D is possibly TRBD1 (6 bases). The CDR3 consists of 13 residues. Germline V gene lookup returns CDR1 MNHEY and CDR2 SMNVEV (reference sequence). V was trimmed by 6 bases and J by 6 bases, leaving 12 bases between them. In DNA, the CDR3 is TGTGCCAGCAGAGTACAGGGCGTAAACATTCAGTACTTC. Amino acids: CASRVQGVNIQYF.

The rearrangement uses TRBV9 and TRBJ2-5; D possibly corresponds to TRBD1 (6 bases). Germline CDR1 SGDLS, CDR2 YYNGEE. The CDR3 totals 12 residues. The CDR3 sequence: CASGVGEETQYF. CDR3 sequence (DNA): TGTGCTTCAGGGGTTGGGGAAGAGACCCAGTACTTC.

V gene TRBV9 combines with J gene TRBJ2-7; D uncertain. Between the trimmed V and J ends, which lost 0 bases and 1 base, there was a span of 8 bases. The CDR3 totals 14 residues. CDR1 SGDLS and CDR2 YYNGEE come from the germline V gene. CDR3 in amino acids: CASSVGAFSYEQYF. The CDR3 DNA follows: TGTGCCAGCAGCGTAGGAGCCTTTTCCTACGAGCAGTACTTC.

This chain links TRBV19 with TRBJ2-1; D possibly corresponds to TRBD1 (5 bases). Germline V gene sequence: CDR1 LNHDA, CDR2 SQIVND (reference sequence). Trimming removed 5 bases at V and 8 bases at J, with 10 bases between. The CDR3 runs 12 residues. The CDR3 DNA is TGTGCCAGTAGTCCCAGGGTCGATGAGCAGTTCTTC. This encodes CASSPRVDEQFF.

The CDR3 sequence: CASSSGLAGGPADTQYF. CDR3 DNA: TGCGCCAGCAGCTCCGGACTAGCGGGGGGGCCGGCAGATACGCAGTATTTT. The chain couples TRBV5-1 to TRBJ2-3; 15 bases align to TRBD2. The V segment lost 3 bases and the J segment 4 bases; nucleotides outside the gene matches: 6. The CDR3 is 17 residues long. From germline, CDR1 is SGHRS and CDR2 YFSETQ.

The CDR3 DNA sequence: TGTGCCAGCAGCGTAGCCGGGGCTAACTATGGCTACACCTTC. Translated, it gives CASSVAGANYGYTF. The gene calls are TRBV9 and TRBJ1-2, with unresolved D. Trimming cost V 0 bases and J 0 bases, with 6 bases left between them. The CDR3 consists of 14 residues. CDR1 SGDLS and CDR2 YYNGEE come from the germline V gene.

This clone has only one observation. This chain joins TRBV5-1 and TRBJ2-6, with TRBD1 matching 12 bases. This CDR3 has 17 residues. CDR1 and CDR2 (germline): SGHRS, YFSETQ. Unmatched junction bases numbered 5, after V lost 7 bases and J lost 0 bases. The chain's CDR3 is CASRDRGLSSGANVLTF. The CDR3, as DNA: TGCGCCAGCCGGGACAGGGGGCTAAGCTCTGGGGCCAACGTCCTGACTTTC.

This clone came up once. The chain employs TRBV10-1 and TRBJ1-1; D is possibly TRBD1 (6 bases). There are 18 residues in the CDR3. Germline CDR1 WNHNN, CDR2 SYGVQD (reference sequence). V was shortened by 6 bases and J by 4 bases, with 27 bases between the two germline ends. CDR3 nucleotide sequence: TGCGCCAGCAGCCACTTTGTCCGGGACACAGGAGACTTCACTGAAGCTTTCTTT. It codes for CASSHFVRDTGDFTEAFF.

This clone occurred once. The genes are TRBV5-1 and TRBJ1-2, with 7 bases lining up with TRBD1. Trimming removed 0 bases from V and 6 bases from J; junction bases left unmatched: 11. This CDR3 spans 16 amino acids. The germline V gene encodes CDR1 SGHRS and CDR2 YFSETQ. The CDR3 loop reads CASSLDGGNRGDGYTF. Written as DNA, the CDR3 is TGCGCCAGCAGCTTGGATGGGGGGAACAGGGGCGATGGCTACACCTTC.

The V call is TRBV7-2, the J call TRBJ2-1, with 8 nucleotides matching TRBD2. In germline, CDR1 is SGHTA, CDR2 FQGNSA. This CDR3 spans 16 amino acids. V trimming: 3 bases; J trimming: 7 bases; junction bases outside the gene matches: 11. The CDR3 region has the DNA TGTGCCAGCAGCTTCTCACTGAGAGGGACTAGGAATGAGCAGTTCTTC. It codes for CASSFSLRGTRNEQFF.

J is TRBJ2-1 and V is TRBV13, with 9 positions matching TRBD2. The CDR3 totals 16 residues. With V trimmed by 0 bases and J by 6 bases, 6 bases remained unmatched. Germline lookup yields CDR1 PRHDT and CDR2 FYEKMQ (reference sequence). CDR3 in DNA: TGTGCCAGCAGCTTAGGCCAAGCGGGGGGTGGCAATGAGCAGTTCTTC. This encodes CASSLGQAGGGNEQFF.

This chain joins TRBV12-3 or TRBV12-4 and TRBJ1-5; no firm D call. The CDR3 sequence is 12 residues long. V was cut by 7 bases and J by 4 bases, with 8 bases left in between. In DNA form, the CDR3 reads TGTGCCAGCACCCGGGATAATCAGCCCCAGCATTTT. Translating it yields CASTRDNQPQHF.

With respect to this clone: Other DNA sequences in this sample translate to the same CDR3. The chain couples TRBV19 to TRBJ1-1, with 8 nucleotides matching TRBD1. Unmatched junction bases numbered 4, after V lost 4 bases and J lost 0 bases. Looked up from germline, CDR1 is LNHDA and CDR2 is SQIVND (reference sequence). This CDR3 has 15 residues. The CDR3 spells CASSNSGGVNTEAFF. The CDR3 region has the DNA TGTGCCAGTAGTAACTCAGGGGGCGTGAACACTGAAGCTTTCTTT.

The rearrangement joins TRBV6-5 to TRBJ2-7; TRBD1 matches 10 bases. Germline CDR1 and CDR2: MNHEY and SVGAGI. The CDR3 is 15 amino acids. V was pared by 5 bases and J by 4 bases, with 8 bases of the junction left unmatched. As DNA, the CDR3 is TGTGCCAGCAGTCAATGGACAGGGGGGAGATACGAGCAGTACTTC. Protein product: CASSQWTGGRYEQYF.

The chain has TRBV27 and TRBJ2-1; tentatively, D is TRBD2 (7 bases). The CDR3 contains 14 residues. In germline, CDR1 is MNHEY, CDR2 SMNVEV (reference sequence). The V end was cut by 8 bases, the J end by 9 bases, with 20 bases between. Here the CDR3 reads CASCPGVGGGEQFF. CDR3 DNA sequence: TGTGCCAGCTGCCCCGGGGTAGGGGGGGGTGAGCAGTTCTTC.

The gene calls are TRBV7-2 and TRBJ1-2; D is uncertain. In germline, CDR1 is SGHTA, CDR2 FQGNSA. The CDR3 contains 12 residues. Trimming stripped 5 bases from V and 7 bases from J, with 11 bases between. CDR3 sequence (DNA): TGTGCCAGCAGCCCCGGTGTTGTTGGCTACACCTTC. Its protein is CASSPGVVGYTF.

The V gene is TRBV3-1 (or the pseudogene TRBV3-2), the J gene TRBJ1-4; D unresolved. The CDR3 is 16 amino acids. Looked up from germline, CDR1 is LGHDT and CDR2 is YNNKEL (reference sequence). Trimming took 1 base from V and 12 from J, leaving 21 bases between them. The chain's CDR3 is CASSQVISGLSSELFF. CDR3 nucleotides: TGTGCCAGCAGCCAAGTAATAAGTGGGCTCTCTTCGGAACTGTTTTTT.